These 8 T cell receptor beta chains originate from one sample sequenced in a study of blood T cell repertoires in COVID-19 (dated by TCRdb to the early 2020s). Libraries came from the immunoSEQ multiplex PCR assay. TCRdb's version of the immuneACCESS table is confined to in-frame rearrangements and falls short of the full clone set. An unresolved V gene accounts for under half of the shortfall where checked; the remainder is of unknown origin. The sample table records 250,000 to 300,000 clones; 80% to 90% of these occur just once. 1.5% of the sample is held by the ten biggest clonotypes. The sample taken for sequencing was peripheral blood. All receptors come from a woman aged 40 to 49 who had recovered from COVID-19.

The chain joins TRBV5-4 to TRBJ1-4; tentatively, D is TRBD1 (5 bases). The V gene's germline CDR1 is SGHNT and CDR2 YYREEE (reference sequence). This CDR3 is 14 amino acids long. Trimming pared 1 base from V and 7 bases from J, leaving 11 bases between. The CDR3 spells CASSLRGYAEKLFF. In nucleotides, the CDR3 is TGTGCCAGCAGCTTGCGGGGGTATGCTGAAAAACTGTTTTTT.

CDR3 amino acids: CASSLRDSGGYTF. DNA of the CDR3: TGTGCCAGCAGCCTGCGGGACAGCGGTGGCTACACCTTC. The V and J genes are TRBV5-4 and TRBJ1-2; 7 nucleotides line up with TRBD1. Per germline, CDR1 SGHNT and CDR2 YYREEE (reference sequence). The junction had 7 bases not matched to a gene; V was cut back by 4 bases and J by 7 bases. There are 13 residues in the CDR3.

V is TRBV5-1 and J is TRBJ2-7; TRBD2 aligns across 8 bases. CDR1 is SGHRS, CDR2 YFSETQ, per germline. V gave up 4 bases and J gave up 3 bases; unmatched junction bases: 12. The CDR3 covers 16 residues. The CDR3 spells CASSLEPSGGVYEQYF. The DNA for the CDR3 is TGCGCCAGCAGCCTGGAACCGAGCGGGGGAGTCTACGAGCAGTACTTC.

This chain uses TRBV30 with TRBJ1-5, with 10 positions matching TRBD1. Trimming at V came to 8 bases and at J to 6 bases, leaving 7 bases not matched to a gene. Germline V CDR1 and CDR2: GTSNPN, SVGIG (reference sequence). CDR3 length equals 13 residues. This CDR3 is CAGGQGPAQPQHF. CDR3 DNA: TGTGCCGGGGGACAGGGGCCCGCTCAGCCCCAGCATTTT.

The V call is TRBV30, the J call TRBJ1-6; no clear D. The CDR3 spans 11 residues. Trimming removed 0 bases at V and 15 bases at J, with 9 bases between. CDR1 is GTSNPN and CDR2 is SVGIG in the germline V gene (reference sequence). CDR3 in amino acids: CAWSVNGLLHF. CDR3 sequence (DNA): TGTGCCTGGAGTGTAAACGGACTCCTCCACTTT.

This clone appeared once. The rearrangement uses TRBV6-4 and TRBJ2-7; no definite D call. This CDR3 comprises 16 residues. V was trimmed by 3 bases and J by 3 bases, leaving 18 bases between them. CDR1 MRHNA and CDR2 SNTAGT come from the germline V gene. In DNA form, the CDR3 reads TGTGCCAGCAGTGAGGGCTTGGCAGAGCCGCTCTACGAGCAGTACTTC. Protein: CASSEGLAEPLYEQYF.

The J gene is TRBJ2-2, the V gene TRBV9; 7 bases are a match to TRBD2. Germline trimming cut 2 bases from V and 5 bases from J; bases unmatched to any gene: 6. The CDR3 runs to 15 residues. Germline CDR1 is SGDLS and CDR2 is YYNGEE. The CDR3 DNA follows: TGTGCCAGCAGCGTCGTCGGGGGAGGGACCGGGGAGCTGTTTTTT. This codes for CASSVVGGGTGELFF.

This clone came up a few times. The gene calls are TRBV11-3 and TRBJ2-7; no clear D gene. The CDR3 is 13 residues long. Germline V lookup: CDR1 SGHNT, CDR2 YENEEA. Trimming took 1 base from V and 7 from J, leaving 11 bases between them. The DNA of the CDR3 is TGTGCCAGCAGCTTAGCCCCCGGTTGGGAGCAGTACTTC. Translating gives CASSLAPGWEQYF.